One sample yielded the 24 T cell receptor beta chains listed below, sequenced in a study of blood T cell repertoires in COVID-19. The assay was immunoSEQ multiplex PCR, and TCRdb's table has in-frame clones only and misses some. Among fewer than 450,000 clones listed, roughly 87% were seen once. The sample was PBMCs or T cells enriched from blood (not recorded which). These receptors all come from a man between 18 and 35 years old who had recovered from COVID-19.

The chain joins TRBV5-1 to TRBJ1-2; D may be TRBD1 (5 bases). Trimming took 3 bases from V and 2 from J, leaving 14 bases between them. The CDR3 is 15 amino acids. The germline gives CDR1 SGHRS, CDR2 YFSETQ. DNA of the CDR3: TGCGCCAGCAGCTGGGGCCCGGACGGGAACTATGGCTACACCTTC. Translation: CASSWGPDGNYGYTF.

The chain couples TRBV9 to TRBJ2-6; D is ambiguous. Trimming left V 1 base short and J 1 base short, with 6 bases between. The CDR3 spans 15 residues. The germline CDR1 and CDR2 sequences are SGDLS and YYNGEE. Here the CDR3 DNA reads TGTGCCAGCAGCGTACTAGGATCTGGGGCCAACGTCCTGACTTTC. This gives the protein CASSVLGSGANVLTF.

The genes are TRBV6-2 or TRBV6-3 and TRBJ1-3; D is possibly TRBD1 (6 bases). The germline V gene encodes CDR1 MNHEY and CDR2 SVGEGT. This CDR3 is built from 13 residues. The germline V and J ends were trimmed by 5 bases and 4 bases, with 9 bases remaining between them. CDR3 nucleotides: TGTGCCAGCAGTAAGACAGGCGGAAACACCATATATTTT. The encoded protein is CASSKTGGNTIYF.

This clone was counted once. The CDR3 DNA reads as TGTGCCAGCAGGGCGGGAGGAGGTACCGGGGAGCTGTTTTTT. Protein product: CASRAGGGTGELFF. The rearrangement links TRBV28 to TRBJ2-2; 8 bases are shared with TRBD2. J was trimmed by 5 bases and V by 6 bases; bases with no gene match: 5. The germline V gene encodes CDR1 MDHEN and CDR2 SYDVKM. The CDR3 sequence is 14 residues long.

This clone was detected only a few times. V gene TRBV7-9 combines with J gene TRBJ2-3, with 10 bases fitting TRBD1. Germline CDR1 and CDR2: SEHNR and FQNEAQ (reference sequence). CDR3 length: 15 amino acids. The trim removed 1 base at V and 5 bases at J, leaving 3 bases unmatched. The CDR3 bases are TGTGCCAGCAGCTTAGAAGGGACAGGGGAAGATACGCAGTATTTT. Protein product: CASSLEGTGEDTQYF.

The chain couples TRBV7-9 to TRBJ2-1; 8 bases are shared with TRBD1. The CDR3 covers 15 residues. J gave up 6 bases and V 7 bases, and 11 bases lay outside the gene matches. Germline V gives CDR1 SEHNR, CDR2 FQNEAQ (reference sequence). The CDR3 region is CASTKTGTGPNEQFF. For the CDR3, the DNA is TGTGCCAGCACCAAAACCGGGACAGGTCCCAATGAGCAGTTCTTC.

V is TRBV25-1 and J is TRBJ1-1, with 9 bases matching TRBD1. Germline-derived CDR1 and CDR2 are MGHDK and SYGVNS. V lost 6 bases, J lost 4 bases, and 6 bases stayed unmatched. The CDR3 runs 14 residues. The CDR3 here is CASRGDRAITEAFF. The CDR3 coding sequence is TGTGCCAGCAGGGGGGACAGGGCAATCACTGAAGCTTTCTTT.

This chain uses TRBV7-9 with TRBJ2-1; TRBD2 matches 12 bases. There are 16 residues in the CDR3. V shed 5 bases, J shed 4 bases, and the junction held 6 bases outside the gene matches. Germline V gene sequence: CDR1 SEHNR, CDR2 FQNEAQ (reference sequence). CDR3 DNA: TGTGCCAGCAGCGGGCGACTAGCGGGAGAGTACAATGAGCAGTTCTTC. Residues: CASSGRLAGEYNEQFF.

J is TRBJ1-5 and V is TRBV19, with D possibly TRBD1 on 5 matching bases. The CDR3 length is 14 residues. V lost 4 bases and J lost 5, with 12 bases in between. Germline CDR1 LNHDA, CDR2 SQIVND (reference sequence). DNA of the CDR3: TGTGCCAGTAGTACACAGGACCCTTATCAGCCCCAGCATTTT. Its protein is CASSTQDPYQPQHF.

The table lists this clone with a count of one. The chain links TRBV21-1 to TRBJ1-2. TRBV21-1 is a known pseudogene. The CDR3 sequence is 15 residues long. The CDR3 here is CASSKVASISSRYTF. The CDR3, as DNA: TGTGCCAGCAGCAAAGTAGCAAGTATTTCATCGCGCTACACCTTC.

This clone appeared a single time. This CDR3 reads CASSLPGPNEQFF. The CDR3 DNA is TGTGCCAGCAGTTTGCCAGGGCCCAATGAGCAGTTCTTC. J is TRBJ2-1 and V is TRBV12-3 or TRBV12-4, with a tentative D call TRBD1 (5 bases). V gave up 3 bases and J gave up 6 bases, with 9 bases separating them. There are 13 residues in the CDR3.

This chain uses TRBV7-2 with TRBJ2-7; perhaps TRBD2 as D (6 bases). Trimming took 3 bases from V and 0 from J, leaving 12 bases between them. This CDR3 comprises 15 residues. CDR1 and CDR2 (germline): SGHTA, FQGNSA. The CDR3 sequence is CASSFFLGGSYEQYF. Written as DNA, the CDR3 is TGTGCCAGCAGCTTCTTTTTGGGGGGCTCCTACGAGCAGTACTTC. Variable domain in full (rest from reference TRBV7-2 and TRBJ2-7): GAGVSQSPSNKVTEKGKDVELRCDPISGHTALYWYRQSLGQGLEFLIYFQGNSAPDKSGLPSDRFSAERTGGSVSTLTIQRTQQEDSAVYLCASSFFLGGSYEQYFGPGTRLTVT.

This sequence joins TRBV3-1 (or the pseudogene TRBV3-2) and TRBJ2-5; perhaps TRBD1 as D (6 bases). CDR3 length: 14 amino acids. Per germline, CDR1 LGHDT and CDR2 YNNKEL (reference sequence). Trimming pared 4 bases from V and 5 bases from J, leaving 14 bases between. DNA for the CDR3: TGTGCCAGCAGCCTCAGGACGCAGGGGGAGACCCAGTACTTC. Its protein is CASSLRTQGETQYF.

The chain links TRBV12-3 or TRBV12-4 to TRBJ1-1; 9 nucleotides match TRBD1. This CDR3 has 13 residues. The V and J ends lost 7 bases and 4 bases, in that order; junction bases with no gene match: 4. In DNA form, the CDR3 reads TGTGCCAGCATACTGACAGGGGGCACTGAAGCTTTCTTT. This sequence encodes CASILTGGTEAFF.

The chain combines TRBV10-3 with TRBJ1-2, with D possibly matching TRBD1 (5 bases). The V gene's germline CDR1 is ENHRY and CDR2 SYGVKD. V lost 2 bases to trimming and J lost 4 bases, with 11 bases between them. CDR3 length: 14 residues. CDR3: CAISEDGRGYGYTF. For the CDR3, the DNA is TGTGCCATCAGTGAGGACGGGAGGGGCTATGGCTACACCTTC.

The V and J genes are TRBV30 and TRBJ1-2; 7 bases match TRBD1. Germline CDR1 reads GTSNPN; CDR2 reads SVGIG (reference sequence). The CDR3 is 16 amino acids. J lost 4 bases, V lost 7 bases, and 18 bases had no gene match. CDR3 DNA: TGTGCCTCACCGGCCCCAAGACAGGGTTGGAGCTATGGCTACACCTTC. This sequence encodes CASPAPRQGWSYGYTF.

The genes are TRBV29-1 and TRBJ2-2; TRBD2 matches 14 bases. The junction had 9 bases not matched to a gene; V was cut back by 5 bases and J by 4 bases. The CDR3 is made up of 17 amino acids. Germline V gene data show CDR1 as SQVTM and CDR2 as ANQGSEA. The CDR3 nucleotides are TGCAGCGTTCGGTGGGGACTAGCGGGAGCGGGCACCGGGGAGCTGTTTTTT. Encoded protein: CSVRWGLAGAGTGELFF.

The J gene is TRBJ2-3, the V gene TRBV9; 9 nucleotides align to TRBD2. V dropped 4 bases and J dropped 3; count of bases not matched to a gene: 9. The V gene's germline CDR1 is SGDLS and CDR2 YYNGEE. This CDR3 is built from 16 residues. Here the CDR3 reads CASSSGAGGRTDTQYF. The CDR3 DNA reads as TGTGCCAGCAGCTCTGGCGCGGGGGGGCGAACAGATACGCAGTATTTT.

CDR3 amino acids: CATSDLGQFGYTF. The CDR3 bases are TGTGCCACCAGTGACCTCGGACAGTTTGGCTACACCTTC. V usage is TRBV24-1 and J usage is TRBJ1-2; possibly TRBD1 for D (6 bases). The germline V and J ends were trimmed by 4 bases and 7 bases, with 12 bases remaining between them. Germline V gene sequence: CDR1 KGHDR, CDR2 SFDVKD. This CDR3 has 13 amino acids.

Notes on this clone: Additional DNA sequences in this sample encode the identical CDR3. The rearrangement links TRBV5-1 to TRBJ2-3, with a possible D match to TRBD2 (5 bases). The CDR3 contains 15 residues. Trimming pared 5 bases from V and 1 base from J, leaving 14 bases between. Germline CDR1 reads SGHRS; CDR2 reads YFSETQ. The CDR3 protein is CASSLRLGGTDTQYF. The DNA for the CDR3 is TGCGCCAGCAGTCTAAGACTCGGGGGCACAGATACGCAGTATTTT.

The chain has TRBV19 and TRBJ1-2, with 9 bases that match TRBD1. Germline CDR1 is LNHDA and CDR2 is SQIVND (reference sequence). V gave up 5 bases and J gave up 8 bases; unmatched junction bases: 12. This CDR3 spans 15 amino acids. This CDR3 reads CASSSRDRVSGGYTF. The CDR3 DNA sequence: TGTGCCAGTAGTTCCCGGGACAGGGTTTCGGGGGGCTACACCTTC.

The chain recombines TRBV5-6 with TRBJ1-2, with unresolved D. The germline gives CDR1 SGHDT, CDR2 YYEEEE. The CDR3 loop spans 12 amino acids. Trimming shortened V by 4 bases and J by 5 bases, and 9 bases separated the two germline ends. The CDR3 loop reads CASSLAGYGYTF. The CDR3 region has the DNA TGTGCCAGCAGCCTCGCGGGGTATGGCTACACCTTC. Complete variable domain (other parts from reference TRBV5-6 and TRBJ1-2): DAGVTQSPTHLIKTRGQQVTLRCSPKSGHDTVSWYQQALGQGPQFIFQYYEEEERQRGNFPDRFSGHQFPNYSSELNVNALLLGDSALYLCASSLAGYGYTFGSGTRLTVV.

This clone was detected once. This chain joins TRBV5-8 and TRBJ2-7, with D perhaps TRBD2 (5 bases). The germline V gene encodes CDR1 SGHTS and CDR2 YDEGEE. Trimming took off 3 bases at V and 4 bases at J, with 11 bases between the two ends. The CDR3 totals 13 residues. CDR3 region: CASSSWTVYEQYF. The CDR3, as DNA: TGTGCCAGCAGCTCATGGACTGTTTACGAGCAGTACTTC.

The genes are TRBV27 and TRBJ2-2, with 12 nucleotides matching TRBD1. The germline V gene encodes CDR1 MNHEY and CDR2 SMNVEV (reference sequence). The CDR3 spans 17 residues. V was clipped by 6 bases and J by 7 bases; unmatched bases: 12. The CDR3 sequence is CASSSTSGTGGFGELFF. The CDR3 DNA follows: TGTGCCAGCAGCTCCACATCCGGGACAGGGGGCTTCGGGGAGCTGTTTTTT.